These T cell receptor beta chains were read from a single sample in a study of blood T cell repertoires in COVID-19. Sequencing was performed with immunoSEQ multiplex PCR; in TCRdb, only in-frame clones are kept and a portion is missing. The table has about 250,000 clones, about four fifths seen once. Sequencing was performed on peripheral blood. These receptors were taken from an elderly man with acute or convalescent COVID-19. The CDR3 runs from the conserved cysteine through the conserved F or W. A D gene is named only where the DNA matches it firmly. Clone size is shown for a subset of rows, as once, few, many or a class of expanded clone.

v_gene: TRBV28; d_gene: .; j_gene: TRBJ2-3; abundance: .; CDR3nt: TGTGCCAGCAGTTTAAGGGGGGGCGGTATGACAGATACGCAGTATTTT; CDR3aa: CASSLRGGGMTDTQYF
v_gene: TRBV11-2; d_gene: .; j_gene: TRBJ2-1; abundance: .; CDR3nt: TGTGCCAGCAGCTTAGTTCCTCATGAGCAGTTCTTC; CDR3aa: CASSLVPHEQFF
v_gene: TRBV10-3; d_gene: .; j_gene: TRBJ1-2; abundance: .; CDR3nt: TGTGCCATCAGTGTCATCGAGGGAGGCTACACCTTC; CDR3aa: CAISVIEGGYTF
v_gene: TRBV18; d_gene: .; j_gene: TRBJ2-2; abundance: .; CDR3nt: TGTGCCAGCTCACCCCGCGGGACAGCCCTCACCGGGGAGCTGTTTTTT; CDR3aa: CASSPRGTALTGELFF
v_gene: TRBV5-1; d_gene: TRBD2; j_gene: TRBJ2-1; abundance: once; CDR3nt: TGCGCCAGCAGCCCCGGACTAGCGGGGGCCAATGAGCAGTTCTTC; CDR3aa: CASSPGLAGANEQFF
v_gene: TRBV5-4; d_gene: TRBD1; j_gene: TRBJ2-5; abundance: .; CDR3nt: TGTGCCAGCAGCCAGACAGGGTCCCAAGAGACCCAGTACTTC; CDR3aa: CASSQTGSQETQYF
v_gene: TRBV9; d_gene: TRBD1; j_gene: TRBJ1-1; abundance: .; CDR3nt: TGTGCCAGCAGCGTAGTGGGACAGGGTCACACTGAAGCTTTCTTT; CDR3aa: CASSVVGQGHTEAFF
v_gene: TRBV3-1/TRBV3-2; d_gene: .; j_gene: TRBJ2-1; abundance: .; CDR3nt: TGTGCCAGCAGCCAAGGGGGCCCGAACAATGAGCAGTTCTTC; CDR3aa: CASSQGGPNNEQFF
v_gene: TRBV7-9; d_gene: .; j_gene: TRBJ2-7; abundance: .; CDR3nt: TGTGCCAGCAGCAAAGACCTTTCAAGCGCCCACGAGCAGTACTTC; CDR3aa: CASSKDLSSAHEQYF
v_gene: TRBV5-1; d_gene: .; j_gene: TRBJ1-6; abundance: .; CDR3nt: TGCGCCAGCAGCTTACCGCAGGGCTCACCCCTCCACTTT; CDR3aa: CASSLPQGSPLHF
v_gene: TRBV7-2; d_gene: .; j_gene: TRBJ2-3; abundance: .; CDR3nt: TGTGCCAGCAGCTTAGTCTCCCAAGGGGCCCACACAGATACGCAGTATTTT; CDR3aa: CASSLVSQGAHTDTQYF
v_gene: TRBV27; d_gene: TRBD2; j_gene: TRBJ2-1; abundance: .; CDR3nt: TGTGCCAGCAGTTTAAGCCCTCGACTAGCGGGAGGTCTGGGCAATGAGCAGTTCTTC; CDR3aa: CASSLSPRLAGGLGNEQFF
v_gene: TRBV9; d_gene: .; j_gene: TRBJ1-2; abundance: once; CDR3nt: TGTGCCAGCAGCGTAGATATCAGTCGGGGGAAAAATGGCTACACCTTC; CDR3aa: CASSVDISRGKNGYTF
v_gene: TRBV12-3/TRBV12-4; d_gene: .; j_gene: TRBJ1-2; abundance: once; CDR3nt: TGTGCCAGCAGTTTAGGAGGGATCGGCTACACCTTC; CDR3aa: CASSLGGIGYTF
v_gene: TRBV19; d_gene: TRBD2; j_gene: TRBJ2-5; abundance: .; CDR3nt: TGTGCCAGTAGCGGACTAGCGGGAGGCCAAGAGACCCAGTACTTC; CDR3aa: CASSGLAGGQETQYF
v_gene: TRBV10-2; d_gene: .; j_gene: TRBJ1-6; abundance: .; CDR3nt: TGCGCCAGCTTTACAGGCGGTTCACCCCTCCACTTT; CDR3aa: CASFTGGSPLHF
v_gene: TRBV5-1; d_gene: TRBD1; j_gene: TRBJ2-7; abundance: .; CDR3nt: TGCGCCAGCAGCTTGTTCGACAGGGCCCTATACGAGCAGTACTTC; CDR3aa: CASSLFDRALYEQYF
v_gene: TRBV19; d_gene: .; j_gene: TRBJ1-5; abundance: .; CDR3nt: TGTGCCAGTAGCACCCGGGACATATATCAGCCCCAGCATTTT; CDR3aa: CASSTRDIYQPQHF
v_gene: TRBV5-8; d_gene: .; j_gene: TRBJ2-7; abundance: .; CDR3nt: TGTGCCAGCAGCTTGGGGGACACCCGCTACGAGCAGTACTTC; CDR3aa: CASSLGDTRYEQYF
v_gene: TRBV5-1; d_gene: .; j_gene: TRBJ1-2; abundance: .; CDR3nt: TGCGCCAGCAGCGTGGACCCATCCTCACGAGGGGGCTACACCTTC; CDR3aa: CASSVDPSSRGGYTF
v_gene: TRBV5-6; d_gene: TRBD1; j_gene: TRBJ1-5; abundance: .; CDR3nt: TGTGCCAGCAGCGGCCGGGGACAGGTCCATTTT; CDR3aa: CASSGRGQVHF
v_gene: TRBV19; d_gene: .; j_gene: TRBJ2-3; abundance: .; CDR3nt: TGTGCCAGTAGTTCTCGACAGGTTTCTAGCACAGATACGCAGTATTTT; CDR3aa: CASSSRQVSSTDTQYF
v_gene: TRBV4-2; d_gene: .; j_gene: TRBJ2-1; abundance: .; CDR3nt: TGTGCCAGCAGCCAAGATCGGGGGATGAGCGAGCAGTTCTTC; CDR3aa: CASSQDRGMSEQFF
v_gene: TRBV18; d_gene: TRBD1; j_gene: TRBJ1-2; abundance: .; CDR3nt: TGTGCCAGCTCACCCCCCGGGACAGGGGAAGGCTACACCTTC; CDR3aa: CASSPPGTGEGYTF
v_gene: TRBV9; d_gene: .; j_gene: TRBJ2-3; abundance: .; CDR3nt: TGTGCCAGCAGCGTAGGTGAACGGGAGACAGATACGCAGTATTTT; CDR3aa: CASSVGERETDTQYF
v_gene: TRBV18; d_gene: TRBD1; j_gene: TRBJ2-7; abundance: .; CDR3nt: TGTGCCAGCTCACCACTCCCGGGACAGGGCTTTAACCTCTACGAGCAGTACTTC; CDR3aa: CASSPLPGQGFNLYEQYF
v_gene: TRBV28; d_gene: .; j_gene: TRBJ1-5; abundance: .; CDR3nt: TGTGCCAGCAGTTCGTACGGGGAAAGTCAGCCCCAGCATTTT; CDR3aa: CASSSYGESQPQHF
v_gene: TRBV27; d_gene: .; j_gene: TRBJ1-4; abundance: .; CDR3nt: TGTGCCAGCAGTTTATTGCTATCCCGGCGGGAAAAACTGTTTTTT; CDR3aa: CASSLLLSRREKLFF
v_gene: TRBV5-4; d_gene: TRBD2; j_gene: TRBJ2-7; abundance: .; CDR3nt: TGTGCCAGCAGCTTGAATGGGAGGGGCGCGACCTACGAGCAGTACTTC; CDR3aa: CASSLNGRGATYEQYF
v_gene: TRBV19; d_gene: TRBD2; j_gene: TRBJ2-3; abundance: .; CDR3nt: TGTGCCAGCCGACTAGCGGCCACAGATACGCAGTATTTT; CDR3aa: CASRLAATDTQYF
v_gene: TRBV4-1; d_gene: .; j_gene: TRBJ2-1; abundance: .; CDR3nt: TGCGCCAGCAGCCTCCGGACTGGCGGCAAGCCCTACAATGAGCAGTTCTTC; CDR3aa: CASSLRTGGKPYNEQFF